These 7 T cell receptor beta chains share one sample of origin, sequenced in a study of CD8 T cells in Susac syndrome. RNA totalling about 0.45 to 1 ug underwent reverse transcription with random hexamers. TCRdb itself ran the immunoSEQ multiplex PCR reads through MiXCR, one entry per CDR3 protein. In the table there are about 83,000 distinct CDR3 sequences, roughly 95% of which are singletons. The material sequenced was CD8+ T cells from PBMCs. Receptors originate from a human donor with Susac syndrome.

CDR3 bases: TGTGCCAGCTGGGCTCGGCAGTTTGAAGAGACCCAGTACTTC. Translation gives CASWARQFEETQYF. V usage is TRBV2 and J usage is TRBJ2-5; D uncertain. The germline V gene encodes CDR1 SNHLY and CDR2 FYNNEI. There are 14 residues in the CDR3. The germline V and J ends were trimmed by 8 bases and 3 bases, with 16 bases remaining between them.

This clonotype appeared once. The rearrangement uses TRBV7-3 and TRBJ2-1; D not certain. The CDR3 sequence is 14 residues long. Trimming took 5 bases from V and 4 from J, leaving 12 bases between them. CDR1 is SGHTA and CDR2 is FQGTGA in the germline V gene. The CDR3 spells CASSPDGRYNEQFF. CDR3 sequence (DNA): TGTGCCAGCAGCCCGGACGGACGGTACAATGAGCAGTTCTTC.

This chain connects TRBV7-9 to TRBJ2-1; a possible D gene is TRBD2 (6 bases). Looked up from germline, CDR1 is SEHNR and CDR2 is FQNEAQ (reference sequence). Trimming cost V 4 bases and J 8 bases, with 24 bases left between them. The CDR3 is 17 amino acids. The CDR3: CASSYPVSGDFSDEQFF. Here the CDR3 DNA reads TGTGCCAGCAGCTATCCCGTTTCGGGGGACTTCAGCGATGAGCAGTTCTTC.

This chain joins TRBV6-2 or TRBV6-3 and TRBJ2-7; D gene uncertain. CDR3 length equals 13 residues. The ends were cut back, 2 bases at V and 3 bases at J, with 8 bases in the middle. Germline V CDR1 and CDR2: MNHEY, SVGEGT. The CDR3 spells CASSYEKGYEQYF. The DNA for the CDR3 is TGTGCCAGCAGTTACGAGAAAGGCTACGAGCAGTACTTC.

This chain's CDR3 is CASSLEGGIVNEQFF. The CDR3, as DNA: TGTGCCAGCAGCTTAGAGGGAGGGATCGTCAATGAGCAGTTCTTC. The J gene is TRBJ2-1, the V gene TRBV13, with 7 bases aligning to TRBD2. CDR1 and CDR2 from the germline V gene are PRHDT and FYEKMQ (reference sequence). The CDR3 consists of 15 residues. With 1 base clipped from V and 6 bases from J, the junction kept 6 bases outside the gene matches.

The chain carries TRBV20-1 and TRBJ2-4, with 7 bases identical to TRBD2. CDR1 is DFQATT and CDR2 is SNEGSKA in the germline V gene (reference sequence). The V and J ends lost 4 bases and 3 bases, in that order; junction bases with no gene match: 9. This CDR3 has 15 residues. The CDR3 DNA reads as TGCAGTGCTACACCGGGGGGTCTCGACAAAAACATTCAGTACTTC. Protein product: CSATPGGLDKNIQYF.

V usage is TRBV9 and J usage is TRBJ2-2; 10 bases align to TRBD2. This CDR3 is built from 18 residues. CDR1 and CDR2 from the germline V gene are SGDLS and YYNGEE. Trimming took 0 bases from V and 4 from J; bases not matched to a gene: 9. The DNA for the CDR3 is TGTGCCAGCAGCGTAGCGGCTAGCGGGGGTACTTTCACCGGGGAGCTGTTTTTT. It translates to CASSVAASGGTFTGELFF.